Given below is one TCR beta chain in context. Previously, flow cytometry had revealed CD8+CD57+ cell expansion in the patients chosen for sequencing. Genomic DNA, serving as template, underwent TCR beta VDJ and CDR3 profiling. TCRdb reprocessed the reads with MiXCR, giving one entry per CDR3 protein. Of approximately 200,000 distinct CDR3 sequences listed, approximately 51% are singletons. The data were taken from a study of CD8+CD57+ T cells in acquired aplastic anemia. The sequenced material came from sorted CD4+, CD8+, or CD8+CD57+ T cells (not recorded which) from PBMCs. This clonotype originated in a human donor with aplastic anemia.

DNA of the CDR3: TGCGCCAGCAGCCAGACCCACGGCCCCAGGAACACTGAAGCTTTCTTT. This gives the protein CASSQTHGPRNTEAFF. The chain combines TRBV4-1 with TRBJ1-1; D call uncertain. The CDR3 is 16 amino acids. V dropped 3 bases and J dropped 1 base, with 15 bases sitting between them. Germline CDR1 MGHRA, CDR2 YSYEKL.